The entry that follows covers one T cell receptor beta chain sequence. Its specificity is not known. The source of the sample is a study of T cell responses to AZD1222 COVID-19 vaccine. Study-level findings and limits: Regions 160-218 and 743-854 held dominance among vaccine-associated CD4 TCRs, which spanned spike.

Method: immunoSEQ multiplex PCR; TCRdb's copy keeps in-frame clones and lacks some. The data hold 150,000 or so clones, with under 95% observed a single time. The CDR3 loop spans 17 amino acids. CDR1 SGHAT and CDR2 FQNNGV come from the germline V gene. Germline trimming cut 5 bases from V and 0 bases from J; bases unmatched to any gene: 9. The source of this sequence is an adult in good health. The sequencing used peripheral blood, collected on day 0 of AZD1222 vaccination. This chain links TRBV11-2 with TRBJ1-3; 8 positions agree with TRBD1. CDR3 sequence reads: CASSPTGALFSGNTIYF. CDR3 in DNA: TGTGCCAGCAGCCCGACAGGGGCCCTCTTCTCTGGAAACACCATATATTTT.